Each of the 10 T cell receptor beta chains below was sequenced from the same sample in a study of cytomegalovirus exposure and HLA in healthy donors. 60 Vbeta and 13 Jbeta primers were used in PCR. The table came from immunoSEQ multiplex PCR; TCRdb's copy has only in-frame clones and leaves some out. The data contain around 99,000 clones, roughly 82% of them singletons. The sequencing sample was made of PBMCs. The receptors were sampled from a man younger than 45 in good health and CMV-seropositive.

J is TRBJ2-3 and V is TRBV10-2; TRBD2 aligns across 8 bases. Germline V CDR1 and CDR2: WSHSY, SAAADI. The length of the CDR3 is 14 residues. V shed 8 bases and J 3 bases; nucleotides not matched to a gene: 7. Here the CDR3 reads CASVGGASTDTQYF. CDR3 bases: TGCGCCAGCGTCGGGGGGGCCAGTACAGATACGCAGTATTTT.

This clone was picked up one time. The chain employs TRBV5-1 and TRBJ2-7, with D possibly being TRBD1 (7 bases). This CDR3 spans 15 amino acids. Germline V CDR1 and CDR2: SGHRS, YFSETQ. With 0 bases removed from V and 3 bases from J, the gap between germline ends came to 13 bases. In DNA, the CDR3 is TGCGCCAGCAGCTTGGTGGAGGGGGCCTACTACGAGCAGTACTTC. Translating gives CASSLVEGAYYEQYF. The complete variable domain, with remaining parts taken from reference TRBV5-1 and TRBJ2-7, reads KAGVTQTPRYLIKTRGQQVTLSCSPISGHRSVSWYQQTPGQGLQFLFEYFSETQRNKGNFPGRFSGRQFSNSRSEMNVSTLELGDSALYLCASSLVEGAYYEQYFGPGTRLTVT.

The chain couples TRBV25-1 to TRBJ1-5, with D unclear. CDR1 is MGHDK, CDR2 SYGVNS, per germline. Trimming stripped 3 bases from V and 4 bases from J, with 10 bases between. This CDR3 contains 14 residues. The CDR3 reads CASSDLAWNQPQHF. CDR3 coding DNA: TGTGCCAGCAGTGATTTAGCGTGGAATCAGCCCCAGCATTTT.

The CDR3, as DNA: TGTGCCAGCAGTTCCACCAGGGAAAATACGCAGTATTTT. The encoded protein is CASSSTRENTQYF. The rearrangement joins TRBV27 to TRBJ2-3; D possibly corresponds to TRBD1 (5 bases). Germline V gives CDR1 MNHEY, CDR2 SMNVEV (reference sequence). The V end was cut by 4 bases, the J end by 7 bases, with 12 bases between. This CDR3 has 13 amino acids.

The gene calls are TRBV2 and TRBJ2-5; 9 nucleotides line up with TRBD2. The CDR3 has 14 amino acids. CDR1 and CDR2 from the germline V gene are SNHLY and FYNNEI. The V segment lost 5 bases and the J segment 2 bases; nucleotides outside the gene matches: 3. DNA of the CDR3: TGTGCCAGCAGTTTTAGCGGGGGTCAAGAGACCCAGTACTTC. Encoded protein: CASSFSGGQETQYF.

The V gene is TRBV7-9, the J gene TRBJ2-7; TRBD1 aligns across 7 bases. This CDR3 has 15 amino acids. J lost 3 bases, V lost 4 bases, and 9 bases had no gene match. Germline V gene data show CDR1 as SEHNR and CDR2 as FQNEAQ (reference sequence). The chain's CDR3 is CASSSRQGSNYEQYF. In nucleotides, the CDR3 is TGTGCCAGCAGCTCCAGACAGGGATCTAACTACGAGCAGTACTTC.

Concerning this clone: Compared with germline, one end of the junction differs, possibly owing to a read error. The gene calls are TRBV30 and TRBJ2-6; 10 nucleotides line up with TRBD1. The length of the CDR3 is 21 residues. Germline V lookup: CDR1 GTSNPN, CDR2 SVGIG (reference sequence). DNA of the CDR3: TGTGCCTGGAGGAAGGTTAAGACAGGGGGCCCGAAACCCTCTGGGGCCAACGGCCTGACTTTC. Its protein is CAWRKVKTGGPKPSGANGLTF.

The chain recombines TRBV6-6 with TRBJ1-2; D unclear. CDR1 MNHNY and CDR2 SVGAGI come from the germline V gene (reference sequence). Trimming left V 10 bases short and J 5 bases short, with 11 bases between. The CDR3 contains 11 residues. DNA of the CDR3: TGTGCCACTTTTCTATTATATGGCTACACCTTC. The encoded protein is CATFLLYGYTF.

The genes are TRBV6-5 and TRBJ2-7; possibly TRBD2 for D (5 bases). Between the trimmed V and J ends, which lost 0 bases and 11 bases, there was a span of 8 bases. The V gene's germline CDR1 is MNHEY and CDR2 SVGAGI. The CDR3 consists of 11 residues. The CDR3 nucleotides read TGTGCCAGCAGTTACTCCGGGGTGAAGTACTTC. Amino acid sequence: CASSYSGVKYF.

In the case of this clone: This sample includes further DNA sequences coding for the same CDR3. CDR3 sequence reads: CASSMGTGLQETQYF. The DNA for the CDR3 is TGCGCCAGCAGCATGGGTACAGGGCTACAAGAGACCCAGTACTTC. The rearrangement joins TRBV5-1 to TRBJ2-5, with D possibly matching TRBD1 (6 bases). Germline lookup yields CDR1 SGHRS and CDR2 YFSETQ. The CDR3 length is 15 residues. The V end lost 4 bases, the J end lost 2 bases, and 15 bases lay between the germline ends.